The clone carrying this TCR beta chain was seen just once. This CDR3 has 14 amino acids. The V and J ends lost 5 bases and 2 bases respectively, with 12 bases between them. Germline V gives CDR1 SEHNR, CDR2 FQNEAQ (reference sequence). The entry originates in a study of blood T cell repertoires in COVID-19. The wider study: The United States, Italy and Spain supplied acute and convalescent COVID-19 samples. The analysed material was cDNA or gDNA that came from T cells, B-cell-depleted T cells, or PBMCs.

In the authors' workflow: Nucleated cell counts were estimated from reference gene primer amplification. Data came from immunoSEQ multiplex PCR; TCRdb stores just in-frame clones and leaves some out. V, J and clone size are those of that table, while D and trimming were read from the DNA. The sample lists about 100,000 clones; 70% to 90% were seen once. This sequence joins TRBV7-9 and TRBJ1-1; possible D gene TRBD1, 6 bases. Material: peripheral blood. The clonotype comes from a woman in her fifties or sixties with acute or convalescent COVID-19. The DNA for the CDR3 is TGTGCCAGCAGCCTTTTAGGGGGAAACACTGAAGCTTTCTTT. It translates to CASSLLGGNTEAFF.